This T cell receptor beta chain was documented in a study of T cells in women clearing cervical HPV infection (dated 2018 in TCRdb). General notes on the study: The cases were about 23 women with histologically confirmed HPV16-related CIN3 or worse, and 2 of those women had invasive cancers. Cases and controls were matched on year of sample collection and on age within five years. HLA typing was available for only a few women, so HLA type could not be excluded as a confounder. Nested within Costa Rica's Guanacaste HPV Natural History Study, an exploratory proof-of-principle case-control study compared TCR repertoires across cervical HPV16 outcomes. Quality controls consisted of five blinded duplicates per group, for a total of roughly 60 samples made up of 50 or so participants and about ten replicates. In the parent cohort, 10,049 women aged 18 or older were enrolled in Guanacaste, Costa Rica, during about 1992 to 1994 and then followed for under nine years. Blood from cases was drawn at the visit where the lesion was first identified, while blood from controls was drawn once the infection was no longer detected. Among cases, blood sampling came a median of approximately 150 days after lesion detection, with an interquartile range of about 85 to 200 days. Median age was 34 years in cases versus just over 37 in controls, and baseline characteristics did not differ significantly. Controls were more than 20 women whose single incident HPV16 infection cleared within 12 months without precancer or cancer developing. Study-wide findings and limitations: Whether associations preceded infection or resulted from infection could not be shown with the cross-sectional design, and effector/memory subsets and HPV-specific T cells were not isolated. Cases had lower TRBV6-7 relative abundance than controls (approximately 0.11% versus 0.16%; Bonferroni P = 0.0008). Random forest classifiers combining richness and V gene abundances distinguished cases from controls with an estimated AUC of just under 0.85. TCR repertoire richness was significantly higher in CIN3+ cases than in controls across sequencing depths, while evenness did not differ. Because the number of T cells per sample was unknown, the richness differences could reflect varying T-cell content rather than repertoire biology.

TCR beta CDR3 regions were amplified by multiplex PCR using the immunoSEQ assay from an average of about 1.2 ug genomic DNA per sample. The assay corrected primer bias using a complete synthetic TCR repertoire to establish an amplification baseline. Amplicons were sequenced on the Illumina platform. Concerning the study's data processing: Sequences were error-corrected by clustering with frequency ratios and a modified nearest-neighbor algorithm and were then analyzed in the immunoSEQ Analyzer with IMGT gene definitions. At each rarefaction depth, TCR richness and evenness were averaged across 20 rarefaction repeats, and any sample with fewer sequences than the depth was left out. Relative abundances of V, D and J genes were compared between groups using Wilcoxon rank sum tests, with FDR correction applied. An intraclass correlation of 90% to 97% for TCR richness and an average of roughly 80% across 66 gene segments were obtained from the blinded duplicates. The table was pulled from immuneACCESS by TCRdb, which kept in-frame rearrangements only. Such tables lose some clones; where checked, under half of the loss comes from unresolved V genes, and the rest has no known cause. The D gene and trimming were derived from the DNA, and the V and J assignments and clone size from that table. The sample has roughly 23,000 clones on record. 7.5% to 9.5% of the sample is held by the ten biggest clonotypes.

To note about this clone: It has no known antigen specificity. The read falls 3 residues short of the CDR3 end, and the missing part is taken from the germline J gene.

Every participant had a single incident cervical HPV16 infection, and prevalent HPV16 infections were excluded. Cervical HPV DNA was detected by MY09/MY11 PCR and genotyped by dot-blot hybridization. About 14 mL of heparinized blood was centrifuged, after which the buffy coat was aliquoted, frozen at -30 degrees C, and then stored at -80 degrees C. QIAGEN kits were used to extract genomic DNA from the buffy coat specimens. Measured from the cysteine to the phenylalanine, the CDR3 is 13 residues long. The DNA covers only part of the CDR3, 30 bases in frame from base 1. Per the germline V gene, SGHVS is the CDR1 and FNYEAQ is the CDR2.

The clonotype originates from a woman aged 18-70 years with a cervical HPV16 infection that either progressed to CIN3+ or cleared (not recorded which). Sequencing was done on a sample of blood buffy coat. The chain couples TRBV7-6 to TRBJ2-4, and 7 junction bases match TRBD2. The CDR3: CASSLGTGRDQYF. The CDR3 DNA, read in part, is TGTGCCAGCAGCTTAGGTACGGGGAGGGAT.